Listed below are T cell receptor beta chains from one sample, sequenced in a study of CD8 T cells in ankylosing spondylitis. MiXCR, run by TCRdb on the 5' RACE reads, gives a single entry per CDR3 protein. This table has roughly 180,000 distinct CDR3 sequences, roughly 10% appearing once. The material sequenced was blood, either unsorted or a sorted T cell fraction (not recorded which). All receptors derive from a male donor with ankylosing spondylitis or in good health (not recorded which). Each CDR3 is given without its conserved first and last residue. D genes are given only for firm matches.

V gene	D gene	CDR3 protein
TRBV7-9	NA	ASSRPLLLGTDTQY
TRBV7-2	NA	ASSVQGTSYEQY
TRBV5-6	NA	ASSPTGVDTQY
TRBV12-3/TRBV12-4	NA	ASSSREYIGGYT
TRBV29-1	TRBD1	SVVGGAGYGYT
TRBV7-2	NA	ASSLKRAGTDTQY
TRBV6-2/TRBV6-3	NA	ASSYGQYNEQF
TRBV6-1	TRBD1	ASSQGQRNTIY
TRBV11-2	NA	ASTLTRAGANVLT
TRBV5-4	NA	ASSSTVQETQY
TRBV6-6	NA	ASSYANLGTQY
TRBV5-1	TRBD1	ASSSQGAEAF
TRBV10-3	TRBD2	AIGKRQTRPLAGFTDTQY
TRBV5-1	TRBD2	ASSLTGTSGSETQY
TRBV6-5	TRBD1	ANSGGFTEAF
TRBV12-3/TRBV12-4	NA	ASSLNGIVTDTQY
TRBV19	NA	ASSLMAEPANTGELF
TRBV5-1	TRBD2	ASSWDYSSYEQY
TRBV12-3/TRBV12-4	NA	ASSPLSGPKTYEQY
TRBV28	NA	AAGQSSRSYT
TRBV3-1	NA	ASSQGFSYEQY
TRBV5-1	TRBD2	ASSPLETGGSEQY
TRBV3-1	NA	ANITRYGEPNEKLF
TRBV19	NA	ASSLAYTGELF
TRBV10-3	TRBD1	AIGSGTANTGELF
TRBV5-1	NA	ASSLLTGTSGNTIY
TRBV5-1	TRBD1	ASSSGGISGETQY
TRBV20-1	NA	SAPTLQSYNEQF
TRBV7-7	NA	ASSPSEIGAFQETQY
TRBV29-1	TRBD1	SVEGGTGGDEQY
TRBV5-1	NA	ASSLNTLSGNTIY
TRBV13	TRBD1	LSSSGLDRVAEAF
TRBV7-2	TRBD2	ASSRQRDYEQY